The 24 T cell receptor beta chains given below trace back to one sample, sequenced in a study of blood T cell repertoires in COVID-19. Sequencing was performed with immunoSEQ multiplex PCR; in TCRdb, only in-frame clones are kept and a portion is missing. The sample holds some 250,000 clones; 86% are singletons and the top ten take roughly a sixth. The sample taken for sequencing was PBMCs or T cells enriched from blood (not recorded which). The receptors come from a man between 18 and 35 years old who had recovered from COVID-19.

This chain joins TRBV28 and TRBJ2-1, with 11 bases fitting TRBD2. The CDR3 extends over 14 amino acids. Germline CDR1 and CDR2: MDHEN and SYDVKM. Trimming removed 10 bases from V and 7 bases from J; junction bases left unmatched: 9. CDR3 sequence reads: CATIASGGKNEQFF. The CDR3 DNA is TGTGCCACCATAGCTAGCGGGGGGAAGAATGAGCAGTTCTTC.

The rearrangement joins TRBV5-1 to TRBJ1-2; TRBD1 agrees at 8 bases. Germline loops: CDR1 SGHRS, CDR2 YFSETQ. This CDR3 is 15 amino acids long. With V trimmed by 4 bases and J by 3 bases, 8 bases remained unmatched. The CDR3 DNA reads as TGCGCCAGCAGCCGGAACAGGGGGGAGGACTATGGCTACACCTTC. Residues: CASSRNRGEDYGYTF.

The chain's CDR3 is CASSLGTGSNEKLFF. The CDR3 DNA follows: TGTGCCAGCAGCTTGGGGACAGGGAGCAATGAAAAACTGTTTTTT. This chain uses TRBV5-4 with TRBJ1-4, with 8 bases matching TRBD1. The junction had 3 bases not matched to a gene; V was cut back by 0 bases and J by 5 bases. Germline CDR1 is SGHNT and CDR2 is YYREEE (reference sequence). CDR3 size: 15 residues.

The chain carries TRBV5-5 and TRBJ1-5; D might be TRBD1 (6 bases). Trimming cost V 3 bases and J 7 bases, with 17 bases left between them. The CDR3 contains 15 residues. Germline V gives CDR1 SGHKS, CDR2 YYEKEE (reference sequence). In nucleotides, the CDR3 is TGTGCCAGCAGCTCCGCGGGGGGCGAAGGCCAGCCCCAGCATTTT. Amino acids: CASSSAGGEGQPQHF.

V is TRBV10-3 and J is TRBJ2-2, with TRBD2 matching 7 bases. With V trimmed by 0 bases and J by 6 bases, 1 base remained unmatched. The CDR3 consists of 14 residues. The germline V gene has CDR1 ENHRY and CDR2 SYGVKD. CDR3 sequence reads: CAISESTSAGELFF. CDR3 sequence (DNA): TGTGCCATCAGTGAGTCAACTAGCGCCGGGGAGCTGTTTTTT.

This clone showed up just once. V is TRBV14 and J is TRBJ1-5; maybe TRBD1 (6 bases). Germline CDR1 and CDR2: SGHDN and FVKESK. The CDR3 spans 14 residues. V lost 3 bases, J lost 7 bases, and 13 bases lay in between. CDR3 protein: CASSQVQGSQPQHF. Written as DNA, the CDR3 is TGTGCCAGCAGCCAGGTACAGGGATCACAGCCCCAGCATTTT.

The chain uses TRBV12-3 or TRBV12-4 and TRBJ1-1, with 8 nucleotides matching TRBD1. The CDR3 extends over 12 amino acids. Losses at the gene ends were 5 bases for V and 6 bases for J; bases not matched to a gene: 2. CDR3 in DNA: TGTGCCAGCAGTCCGACAGGGGCTGAAGCTTTCTTT. Translating gives CASSPTGAEAFF.

The chain is built from TRBV29-1 and TRBJ1-1, with 7 bases that match TRBD1. CDR1 SQVTM and CDR2 ANQGSEA come from the germline V gene. V lost 7 bases to trimming and J lost 1 base; unmatched junction nucleotides: 3. This CDR3 region has 12 residues. CDR3 in amino acids: CSGGTANTEAFF. The CDR3 region has the DNA TGCAGCGGCGGGACAGCGAACACTGAAGCTTTCTTT. Full variable domain (missing parts from reference TRBV29-1 and TRBJ1-1): SAVISQKPSRDICQRGTSLTIQCQVDSQVTMMFWYRQQPGQSLTLIATANQGSEATYESGFVIDKFPISRPNLTFSTLTVSNMSPEDSSIYLCSGGTANTEAFFGQGTRLTVV.

The chain employs TRBV4-2 and TRBJ1-2, with TRBD1 identical over 11 bases. With 0 bases clipped from V and 2 bases from J, the junction kept 2 bases outside the gene matches. CDR3 length: 16 residues. The germline V gene has CDR1 LGHNA and CDR2 YNFKEQ. The DNA for the CDR3 is TGTGCCAGCAGCCAAGAGCGGACAGGGGGCAACTATGGCTACACCTTC. This sequence encodes CASSQERTGGNYGYTF.

This chain joins TRBV6-1 and TRBJ2-4, with 13 bases matching TRBD2. Trimming at V came to 0 bases and at J to 0 bases, leaving 2 bases not matched to a gene. CDR1 is MNHNS and CDR2 is SASEGT in the germline V gene. The CDR3 is made up of 18 amino acids. CDR3 sequence: CASSEAGTSGVAKNIQYF. CDR3 DNA: TGTGCCAGCAGTGAAGCAGGGACTAGCGGGGTAGCCAAAAACATTCAGTACTTC.

The chain recombines TRBV5-4 with TRBJ1-3; 9 bases map to TRBD1. V lost 5 bases, J lost 4 bases, and 1 base stayed unmatched. Germline CDR1 reads SGHNT; CDR2 reads YYREEE (reference sequence). The CDR3 runs 13 residues. CDR3 nucleotides: TGTGCCAGCAGTGACAGGGGGGGAAACACCATATATTTT. Its protein is CASSDRGGNTIYF.

The chain uses TRBV20-1 and TRBJ2-7; D is perhaps TRBD2 (5 bases). CDR1 and CDR2 from the germline V gene are DFQATT and SNEGSKA (reference sequence). The V end was cut by 6 bases, the J end by 0 bases, with 15 bases between. The CDR3 runs to 14 residues. The DNA for the CDR3 is TGCAGTGCCAGTAGAGGGAAGCACTCCTACGAGCAGTACTTC. Translated, it gives CSASRGKHSYEQYF.

The rearrangement joins TRBV6-2 or TRBV6-3 to TRBJ2-7; 11 positions match TRBD2. This CDR3 has 16 amino acids. In germline, CDR1 is MNHEY, CDR2 SVGEGT. Trimming cost V 4 bases and J 4 bases; bases outside gene matches: 9. This chain's CDR3 is CASSFAGTSGIYEQYF. The CDR3 region has the DNA TGTGCCAGCAGTTTTGCCGGGACTAGCGGTATTTACGAGCAGTACTTC.

The V and J genes are TRBV10-3 and TRBJ1-6, with D possibly being TRBD1 (5 bases). Deletions cut 1 base from V and 0 bases from J, with 10 bases between. The germline V gene encodes CDR1 ENHRY and CDR2 SYGVKD. This CDR3 region has 17 residues. The CDR3 coding sequence is TGTGCCATCAGTGAGTTAGGCGGACACTCCTATAATTCACCCCTCCACTTT. Its protein product is CAISELGGHSYNSPLHF.

The chain links TRBV19 to TRBJ1-4; D ambiguous. The CDR3 sequence is 14 residues long. Germline loops: CDR1 LNHDA, CDR2 SQIVND (reference sequence). The V end lost 3 bases, the J end lost 5 bases, and 10 bases lay between the germline ends. CDR3 DNA: TGTGCCAGTAGTATCGGGGTCAGGAATGAAAAACTGTTTTTT. This encodes CASSIGVRNEKLFF. The complete variable domain, with remaining parts taken from reference TRBV19 and TRBJ1-4, reads DGGITQSPKYLFRKEGQNVTLSCEQNLNHDAMYWYRQDPGQGLRLIYYSQIVNDFQKGDIAEGYSVSREKKESFPLTVTSAQKNPTAFYLCASSIGVRNEKLFFGSGTQLSVL.

This rearrangement joins TRBV4-2 to TRBJ2-1; 9 bases match TRBD2. This CDR3 is 16 amino acids long. The junction had 4 bases not matched to a gene; V was cut back by 4 bases and J by 0 bases. The germline gives CDR1 LGHNA, CDR2 YNFKEQ. CDR3 sequence: CASSRGGLASYNEQFF. The DNA for the CDR3 is TGTGCCAGCAGCCGGGGGGGACTAGCCTCCTACAATGAGCAGTTCTTC.

The V call is TRBV10-2, the J call TRBJ2-3, with 8 bases aligning to TRBD1. Looked up from germline, CDR1 is WSHSY and CDR2 is SAAADI. This CDR3 is built from 16 residues. Trimming removed 5 bases from V and 0 bases from J; junction bases left unmatched: 7. The CDR3 nucleotides read TGCGCCAGCAGTTCAAGGGACAGGACCAGCACAGATACGCAGTATTTT. Residues: CASSSRDRTSTDTQYF.

As to this clone: The same CDR3 can be traced to other DNA sequences in this sample. The chain couples TRBV5-4 to TRBJ2-5, with no clear D. The germline gives CDR1 SGHNT, CDR2 YYREEE (reference sequence). The CDR3 extends over 15 amino acids. V was shortened by 1 base and J by 2 bases, with 12 bases between the two germline ends. CDR3 coding DNA: TGTGCCAGCAGCTTGAATCGCGGTTCACAAGAGACCCAGTACTTC. This encodes CASSLNRGSQETQYF.

J is TRBJ1-4 and V is TRBV30, with TRBD1 as a possible D gene (6 bases). From germline, CDR1 is GTSNPN and CDR2 SVGIG (reference sequence). The ends were cut back, 7 bases at V and 8 bases at J, with 17 bases in the middle. This CDR3 spans 13 amino acids. The CDR3 protein is CAYNQGSMEKLFF. For the CDR3, the DNA is TGTGCCTACAACCAGGGGAGTATGGAAAAACTGTTTTTT.

The chain has TRBV5-6 and TRBJ2-7; tentatively, D is TRBD1 (7 bases). The CDR3 is 14 residues long. Germline lookup yields CDR1 SGHDT and CDR2 YYEEEE. Trimming cost V 4 bases and J 2 bases, with 13 bases left between them. CDR3 protein: CASSPAGQPYEQYF. The CDR3 DNA reads TGTGCCAGCAGCCCGGCGGGACAGCCCTACGAGCAGTACTTC.

This rearrangement joins TRBV5-6 to TRBJ2-1; no clear D. This CDR3 has 15 residues. Germline CDR1 is SGHDT and CDR2 is YYEEEE. V was cut by 4 bases and J by 0 bases, with 11 bases left in between. The CDR3 region is CASSRGYSSYNEQFF. The CDR3 DNA reads TGTGCCAGCAGCCGCGGCTATAGCTCCTACAATGAGCAGTTCTTC.

A remark on this clone: One end of the junction does not line up with germline, which may come from a read error. This chain connects TRBV5-6 to TRBJ2-7; 9 bases agree with TRBD2. CDR1 is SGHDT, CDR2 YYEEEE, per germline. The CDR3 contains 14 residues. The CDR3 spells CASSLDVSGSREHF. DNA of the CDR3: TGTGCCAGCAGCTTGGATGTTAGCGGGAGCCGGGAGCACTTC. The full variable domain, in which reference TRBV5-6 and TRBJ2-7 provide the parts outside the CDR3, is DAGVTQSPTHLIKTRGQQVTLRCSPKSGHDTVSWYQQALGQGPQFIFQYYEEEERQRGNFPDRFSGHQFPNYSSELNVNALLLGDSALYLCASSLDVSGSREHFGPGTRLTVT.

The gene calls are TRBV5-1 and TRBJ1-6; the D gene is possibly TRBD1 (5 bases). CDR1 is SGHRS, CDR2 YFSETQ, per germline. The V gene lost 1 base and the J gene lost 4 bases, with 9 bases spanning the gap. This CDR3 spans 15 amino acids. CDR3 DNA sequence: TGCGCCAGCAGCTTGCAGGGTGGATATAATTCACCCCTCCACTTT. This codes for CASSLQGGYNSPLHF. Supplemented by reference TRBV5-1 and TRBJ1-6, the full variable domain reads KAGVTQTPRYLIKTRGQQVTLSCSPISGHRSVSWYQQTPGQGLQFLFEYFSETQRNKGNFPGRFSGRQFSNSRSEMNVSTLELGDSALYLCASSLQGGYNSPLHFGNGTRLTVT.

The CDR3 is CASSQDLIGTGGGVETQYF. DNA for the CDR3: TGTGCCAGCAGCCAAGATCTAATTGGGACAGGGGGCGGGGTAGAGACCCAGTACTTC. The chain uses TRBV3-1 (or the pseudogene TRBV3-2) and TRBJ2-5; 12 bases line up with TRBD1. The junction had 12 bases not matched to a gene; V was cut back by 0 bases and J by 4 bases. CDR1 and CDR2 from the germline V gene are LGHDT and YNNKEL (reference sequence). CDR3 length: 19 residues.